What follows describes a single TCR beta chain. The data derive from a study of identical twins. TCRdb re-called the 5' RACE reads through MiXCR, storing one row per CDR3 protein. The sample comprises 500,000 to 600,000 distinct CDR3 sequences, approximately 22% of which are singletons, and around 1% rests with the top ten. Trimming removed 7 bases from V and 2 bases from J, with 14 bases in between. Germline V gene sequence: CDR1 SQVTM, CDR2 ANQGSEA. The CDR3 runs 13 residues. This sample also belongs to another study, concerning T cells expressing NK-cell markers. From that paper: Restriction of the sorted population to alpha-beta TCR T cells was achieved in several experiments with an anti-gamma-delta TCR antibody. Expanded NKG2C+ T cell clones were not confirmed as HCMV-specific.

V is TRBV29-1 and J is TRBJ2-5; maybe TRBD1 (6 bases). The sequenced sample was CD4+ T cells sorted from blood. The clonotype comes from a woman between 18 and 30 years old in good health. CDR3 coding DNA: TGCAGCGCCTCAAGGCAGGGGCAAGAGACCCAGTACTTC. It encodes CSASRQGQETQYF.